The source of this T cell receptor beta chain is a study of T cell changes during pregnancy in multiple sclerosis. The CDR3 length is 13 residues. In germline, CDR1 is SGHNT, CDR2 YYREEE (reference sequence). The ends lost 6 bases at V and 4 bases at J; junction bases unmatched: 4. The method was immunoSEQ multiplex PCR; TCRdb's version includes in-frame clones alone and lacks a portion of them. Of about 15,000 clones listed, nearly 96% are singletons. The gene calls are TRBV5-4 and TRBJ1-2, with 9 bases identical to TRBD1. Sequencing used peripheral blood, obtained in the third trimester of pregnancy. This clonotype originated in a female donor with multiple sclerosis, enrolled in a pregnancy study. The CDR3 sequence: CASNMDRGYGYTF. Here the CDR3 DNA reads TGTGCCAGCAACATGGACAGGGGCTATGGCTACACCTTC.